The 10 T cell receptor beta chains below all came from one sample that was sequenced in a study of T-cell memory formation after mild COVID-19. TCRdb re-derived calls from the 5' RACE reads in MiXCR, one entry per CDR3 protein. The data show approximately 270,000 distinct CDR3 sequences, around 15% seen once. The sample was PBMCs or a T cell subset sorted from them (not recorded which). The source of these receptors is a man between 18 and 35 years old who had mild COVID-19 (a few samples of this study predate the infection). Cell type and time point are not known.

This clonotype has at least ten counts. This rearrangement joins TRBV6-5 to TRBJ2-1, with 9 bases lining up with TRBD2. The ends lost 0 bases at V and 6 bases at J; junction bases unmatched: 3. The germline V gene encodes CDR1 MNHEY and CDR2 SVGAGI. The length of the CDR3 is 15 residues. The CDR3 sequence is CASSYSRGGGNEQFF. The DNA of the CDR3 is TGTGCCAGCAGTTACTCCCGCGGGGGGGGCAATGAGCAGTTCTTC.

The chain carries TRBV7-9 and TRBJ1-1; 8 bases are a match to TRBD1. V dropped 0 bases and J dropped 4; count of bases not matched to a gene: 4. This CDR3 has 15 amino acids. CDR1 is SEHNR, CDR2 FQNEAQ, per germline (reference sequence). The chain's CDR3 is CASSLAQGASTEAFF. CDR3 sequence (DNA): TGTGCCAGCAGCTTAGCGCAGGGGGCGAGCACTGAAGCTTTCTTT. The full variable domain, completed using reference TRBV7-9 and TRBJ1-1, is DTGVSQNPRHKITKRGQNVTFRCDPISEHNRLYWYRQTLGQGPEFLTYFQNEAQLEKSRLLSDRFSAERPKGSFSTLEIQRTEQGDSAMYLCASSLAQGASTEAFFGQGTRLTVV.

The table lists this clonotype with a few counts. The rearrangement uses TRBV6-5 and TRBJ1-1; possibly TRBD1 for D (6 bases). The CDR3 totals 16 residues. V was shortened by 0 bases and J by 7 bases, with 18 bases between the two germline ends. Germline CDR1 reads MNHEY; CDR2 reads SVGAGI. This chain's CDR3 is CASSYSGGGDPFEAFF. CDR3 sequence (DNA): TGTGCCAGCAGTTACTCCGGAGGGGGAGACCCCTTTGAAGCTTTCTTT.

This clonotype occurred a few times. The chain has TRBV5-1 and TRBJ2-1; TRBD2 agrees at 11 bases. CDR1 and CDR2 from the germline V gene are SGHRS and YFSETQ. The V gene end was trimmed by 3 bases and the J gene end by 3 bases; junction bases not matched to a gene: 8. The CDR3 sequence is 17 residues long. The CDR3: CASSSNALAGGYNEQFF. The DNA for the CDR3 is TGCGCCAGCAGCTCGAATGCTCTAGCGGGGGGCTACAATGAGCAGTTCTTC.

V and J are TRBV19 and TRBJ2-5; weak D call: TRBD1 (6 bases). Germline loops: CDR1 LNHDA, CDR2 SQIVND (reference sequence). Trimming took 8 bases from V and 4 from J, leaving 14 bases between them. This CDR3 has 13 amino acids. The DNA of the CDR3 is TGTGCCAGTCGACAGGCCGATAGAGAGACCCAGTACTTC. Protein sequence: CASRQADRETQYF.

This clonotype was observed a handful of times. The chain uses TRBV6-6 and TRBJ2-3, with D possibly being TRBD1 (6 bases). Germline loops: CDR1 MNHNY, CDR2 SVGAGI (reference sequence). Trimming removed 8 bases at V and 6 bases at J, with 15 bases between. The CDR3 has 13 residues. CDR3 DNA: TGTGCCAGCGCACAGGGAAGGTTGGATACGCAGTATTTT. Protein sequence: CASAQGRLDTQYF.

This clonotype was recorded at least ten times. The rearrangement links TRBV7-3 to TRBJ2-1; 7 nucleotides match TRBD2. The CDR3 totals 14 residues. The V and J ends lost 1 base and 10 bases, in that order; junction bases with no gene match: 7. CDR1 SGHTA and CDR2 FQGTGA come from the germline V gene. The DNA for the CDR3 is TGTGCCAGCAGCTTAAGGGCCGGACTAGACGAGCAGTTCTTC. As protein: CASSLRAGLDEQFF.

In this sample, this clonotype turned up a few times. The chain is built from TRBV5-4 and TRBJ2-5, with unresolved D. CDR3 length: 14 amino acids. V was trimmed by 2 bases and J by 1 base, leaving 9 bases between them. Germline values: CDR1 SGHNT, CDR2 YYREEE (reference sequence). CDR3 sequence: CASSLPLTQETQYF. CDR3 sequence (DNA): TGTGCCAGCAGCTTACCTTTGACCCAAGAGACCCAGTACTTC. The variable domain in full, with the rest retrieved from reference TRBV5-4 and TRBJ2-5, is ETGVTQSPTHLIKTRGQQVTLRCSSQSGHNTVSWYQQALGQGPQFIFQYYREEENGRGNFPPRFSGLQFPNYSSELNVNALELDDSALYLCASSLPLTQETQYFGPGTRLLVL.

The rearrangement uses TRBV6-6 and TRBJ2-7; D is possibly TRBD2 (5 bases). V was clipped by 7 bases and J by 7 bases, with 11 bases between them. The germline V gene has CDR1 MNHNY and CDR2 SVGAGI (reference sequence). The CDR3 length is 11 residues. This CDR3 is CASTGVQEQYF. CDR3 DNA sequence: TGTGCCAGCACCGGGGTACAGGAGCAGTACTTC.

This clonotype turned up a few times. The chain combines TRBV4-3 with TRBJ2-2, with TRBD1 matching over 8 bases. This CDR3 has 20 residues. Germline values: CDR1 LGHNA, CDR2 YSLEER. With 0 bases clipped from V and 4 bases from J, the junction kept 16 bases outside the gene matches. This CDR3 reads CASSQDTSRGTGPFTGELFF. The CDR3 DNA reads as TGCGCCAGCAGCCAAGATACCAGCCGGGGGACAGGCCCTTTCACCGGGGAGCTGTTTTTT.